The 13 T cell receptor beta chains below all came from one sample that was sequenced in a study of blood T cell repertoires in COVID-19. Only in-frame clones appear in the TCRdb table, and some are missing; sequencing was by immunoSEQ multiplex PCR. The data hold about 200,000 clones, with about 86% observed a single time. Sample: peripheral blood. The source of these receptors is a woman in her seventies with acute or convalescent COVID-19.

The gene calls are TRBV7-8 and TRBJ2-5; D not resolved. CDR1 is SGHVS, CDR2 FQNEAQ, per germline. The CDR3 covers 13 residues. Trimming took 5 bases from V and 4 from J, leaving 11 bases between them. The chain's CDR3 is CASSKNRVETQYF. CDR3 nucleotide sequence: TGTGCCAGCAGCAAAAACCGCGTAGAGACCCAGTACTTC.

The chain employs TRBV5-5 and TRBJ2-3; TRBD1 aligns across 7 bases. The germline V gene encodes CDR1 SGHKS and CDR2 YYEKEE (reference sequence). The V segment lost 9 bases and the J segment 2 bases; nucleotides outside the gene matches: 15. This CDR3 is 16 amino acids long. This CDR3 is CATRQGSREYTDTQYF. In DNA, the CDR3 is TGTGCCACCAGACAGGGTTCGAGAGAATACACAGATACGCAGTATTTT.

The rearrangement uses TRBV7-3 and TRBJ2-2; D unclear. Per the germline V gene, CDR1 is SGHTA and CDR2 is FQGTGA. With 1 base removed from V and 6 bases from J, the gap between germline ends came to 6 bases. The CDR3 totals 13 residues. This CDR3 is CASSLKHPGELFF. CDR3 DNA: TGTGCCAGCAGCTTAAAACACCCCGGGGAGCTGTTTTTT.

This clone was recorded once. The chain carries TRBV3-1 (or the pseudogene TRBV3-2) and TRBJ2-1; the match to TRBD2 covers 13 bases. This CDR3 comprises 23 residues. The germline CDR1 and CDR2 sequences are LGHDT and YNNKEL (reference sequence). The ends lost 5 bases at V and 0 bases at J; junction bases unmatched: 22. CDR3 DNA: TGTGCCAGCAGCAAAGGGACAGGAGCGGGACTAGCGGGACTCAGGAGCTCCTACAATGAGCAGTTCTTC. It yields the protein CASSKGTGAGLAGLRSSYNEQFF.

With respect to this clone: In the same sample, other DNA sequences code for this CDR3. The chain joins TRBV3-1 (or the pseudogene TRBV3-2) to TRBJ2-7; D possibly corresponds to TRBD2 (5 bases). Trimming cost V 3 bases and J 1 base, with 10 bases left between them. There are 14 residues in the CDR3. Per the germline V gene, CDR1 is LGHDT and CDR2 is YNNKEL (reference sequence). CDR3 sequence: CASSQAGSSYEQYF. CDR3 nucleotides: TGTGCCAGCAGCCAGGCGGGTTCTTCCTACGAGCAGTACTTC.

The chain is built from TRBV5-6 and TRBJ1-4; 7 bases match TRBD1. Trimming took 4 bases from V and 4 from J; bases not matched to a gene: 4. Germline assignment: CDR1 SGHDT and CDR2 YYEEEE. This CDR3 is built from 14 residues. The CDR3: CASSVGQRNEKLFF. CDR3 DNA: TGTGCCAGCAGCGTGGGACAGCGTAATGAAAAACTGTTTTTT.

The chain links TRBV28 to TRBJ1-5; TRBD1 matches at 7 bases. The CDR3 has 15 amino acids. From germline, CDR1 is MDHEN and CDR2 SYDVKM. V shed 6 bases, J shed 0 bases, and the junction held 5 bases outside the gene matches. DNA of the CDR3: TGTGCCAGCAGAACGACAGGGTTTAGCAATCAGCCCCAGCATTTT. This sequence encodes CASRTTGFSNQPQHF.

The chain joins TRBV2 to TRBJ1-5; D uncertain. V was trimmed by 6 bases and J by 0 bases, leaving 12 bases between them. Germline CDR1 SNHLY, CDR2 FYNNEI. CDR3 length: 15 residues. In nucleotides, the CDR3 is TGTGCCAGCAGAGGTGGGTCGGGTAGCAATCAGCCCCAGCATTTT. Translating gives CASRGGSGSNQPQHF.

CDR3 bases: TGTGCCAGTAGTATGGCTGCGGGACAGACATATACTGGGGCCAACGTCCTGACTTTC. This codes for CASSMAAGQTYTGANVLTF. The chain recombines TRBV19 with TRBJ2-6, with a weak D call TRBD1 (7 bases). Looked up from germline, CDR1 is LNHDA and CDR2 is SQIVND (reference sequence). V was pared by 3 bases and J by 2 bases, with 20 bases between. This CDR3 contains 19 residues.

This chain connects TRBV5-4 to TRBJ2-1; 10 bases match TRBD1. V was pared by 5 bases and J by 6 bases, with 8 bases of the junction left unmatched. This CDR3 spans 15 amino acids. CDR1 and CDR2 (germline): SGHNT, YYREEE (reference sequence). CDR3 sequence reads: CASSPTGTGVNEQFF. The CDR3 DNA sequence: TGTGCCAGCAGTCCCACCGGGACAGGGGTCAATGAGCAGTTCTTC.

The chain combines TRBV7-2 with TRBJ2-1; D is unclear. The CDR3 length is 17 residues. Trimming shortened V by 0 bases and J by 0 bases, and 12 bases separated the two germline ends. The germline gives CDR1 SGHTA, CDR2 FQGNSA. DNA for the CDR3: TGTGCCAGCAGCTTAGCCCCGGTCGGTAGCTCCTACAATGAGCAGTTCTTC. Translation: CASSLAPVGSSYNEQFF.

The V and J genes are TRBV12-3 or TRBV12-4 and TRBJ1-1; 7 bases are a match to TRBD1. The V and J ends lost 6 bases and 11 bases, in that order; junction bases with no gene match: 9. The CDR3 is 12 residues long. The CDR3 protein is CASRKGQLNAFF. In DNA, the CDR3 is TGTGCCAGCAGGAAGGGACAGCTGAATGCTTTCTTT.

CDR3 in amino acids: CASASGGTSGEQYF. The CDR3, as DNA: TGTGCCAGTGCCTCGGGGGGGACCTCTGGGGAGCAGTACTTC. The rearrangement uses TRBV19 and TRBJ2-7, with 8 bases matching TRBD2. The length of the CDR3 is 14 residues. V was pared by 8 bases and J by 7 bases, with 13 bases of the junction left unmatched. Germline V gives CDR1 LNHDA, CDR2 SQIVND (reference sequence).